A single T cell receptor (beta chain) is shown here with its context. The target antigen is unknown. This entry belongs to a study of vaccination effects on CD4 cells after COVID-19. ViraFEST used viral peptide pools to expand antigen-specific CD4+ T cells before sequencing. After roughly 10 days in culture, the CD4+ T cells were isolated. The vaccine recipients had no prior SARS-CoV-2 infection, with negative nucleocapsid antibodies. The repertoire was sequenced with immunoSEQ multiplex PCR; TCRdb's copy has only in-frame clones and lacks some. The sample consists of 30,000 to 35,000 clones, around 73% of them appearing once. The sample in question was CD4+ T cells from PBMCs cultured with HCoV-OC43 spike peptides, obtained before COVID-19 vaccination. Stated subset: HCoV-OC43 spike overlapping peptide pool stimulation. This TCR came from a human donor who received a COVID-19 vaccine.

CDR3 bases: TGTGCCAGCAGCCAAGGCGCAGGGTCAGATACGCAGTATTTT. Translated: CASSQGAGSDTQYF. The chain couples TRBV3-1 (or the pseudogene TRBV3-2) to TRBJ2-3; possible D gene TRBD1, 5 bases. The CDR3 length is 14 residues. V was pared by 1 base and J by 4 bases, with 9 bases between. Germline CDR1 reads LGHDT; CDR2 reads YNNKEL (reference sequence).